This is a list of T cell receptor beta chains from one sample in a study of CD8 T cells in Susac syndrome. TCRdb redid the calling of the immunoSEQ multiplex PCR reads with MiXCR, one entry per CDR3 protein. The sample contains 180,000 or so distinct CDR3 sequences, 90% to 95% of which appear only once. Material: CD4+ T cells from PBMCs. The receptors here all came from a human donor with multiple sclerosis. Each CDR3 is given with its conserved first and last residue. D genes are given only for firm matches. The listing skips clone size in some rows; elsewhere it reads once, few, many or a size class.

clone_size	j_call	v_call	d_call	cdr3_nt	cdr3_aa
.	TRBJ1-2	TRBV30	TRBD1	TGTGCCATCGTGGATCAGGGGGCTAGCTATGGCTACACCTTC	CAIVDQGASYGYTF
few	TRBJ1-1	TRBV20-1	.	TGCAGTGCTAGCACGGGACAAGACACTGAAGCTTTCTTT	CSASTGQDTEAFF
once	TRBJ2-1	TRBV23-1	.	TGCGCCAGCCTCCCCGAGGGGGGGACCGCCAACCGCCCTGGTCACAATGAGCAGTTCTTC	CASLPEGGTANRPGHNEQFF
.	TRBJ2-7	TRBV30	.	TGTGCCTGGATCCCTGGGGAGTGGTCAGGCGAGCAGTACTTC	CAWIPGEWSGEQYF
.	TRBJ2-1	TRBV27	TRBD1	TGTGCCAGCAGTCCCGGGACAGGGTATCGGGAGCAGTTCTTC	CASSPGTGYREQFF
.	TRBJ1-5	TRBV30	.	TGTGCCTGGAGTGTACACCGGCCTCAGCCCCAGCATTTT	CAWSVHRPQPQHF
.	TRBJ1-1	TRBV5-4	.	TGTGCCAGCAGCTCCGCAGGGACTGAAGCTTTCTTT	CASSSAGTEAFF
.	TRBJ1-1	TRBV5-6	.	TGTGCCAGCAGCTTGGGGGGCAGACCGAACACTGAAGCTTTCTTT	CASSLGGRPNTEAFF
.	TRBJ1-6	TRBV27	.	TGTGCCAGCAGTTCCAACCAGGGCTCCTTGTCACCCCTCCACTTT	CASSSNQGSLSPLHF
.	TRBJ2-3	TRBV11-2	.	TGTGCCAGCAGTAATAGGCAGCAAGCCACGCAGTATTTT	CASSNRQQATQYF
.	TRBJ2-7	TRBV12-3/TRBV12-4	.	TGTGCCAGCAGGCTCTGGCCGGGCTACGAGCAGTACTTC	CASRLWPGYEQYF
.	TRBJ2-5	TRBV30	.	TGTGCCTGGAGTGTCGGGTCTCGGGGAGAGACCCAGTACTTC	CAWSVGSRGETQYF
.	TRBJ1-1	TRBV14	.	TGTGCCAGCAGCCAGGGGCCGAACACTGAAGCTTTCTTT	CASSQGPNTEAFF
.	TRBJ2-3	TRBV29-1	.	TGCAGCGATAAGGTCCCAGGGTTAGATACGCAGTATTTT	CSDKVPGLDTQYF
.	TRBJ1-2	TRBV4-1	.	TGCGCCAGCAGCCAAATAGGACGGATCAACTATGGCTACACCTTC	CASSQIGRINYGYTF
.	TRBJ2-2	TRBV6-2/TRBV6-3	.	TGTGCCCTCCGCAAGGACACCGGGGAGCTGTTTTTT	CALRKDTGELFF
.	TRBJ2-7	TRBV20-1	TRBD1	TGCAGTGCGGCGGGACAGGGCTACGAGCAGTACTTC	CSAAGQGYEQYF
.	TRBJ2-7	TRBV20-1	.	TGCAGTGCTCCCGTGGGGCCGTCGGGGCTCTACGAGCAGTACTTC	CSAPVGPSGLYEQYF
once	TRBJ2-5	TRBV9	.	TGTGCCAGCAGCGTCGACGGGACTCAAGAGACCCAGTACTTC	CASSVDGTQETQYF
once	TRBJ2-1	TRBV3-1	TRBD1	TGTGCCAGCAGCCAAGACGCGGGACAGGGGTACAATGAGCAGTTCTTC	CASSQDAGQGYNEQFF
.	TRBJ2-2	TRBV5-1	.	TGCGCCAGCAGCTTGTTTGGAGCTGCGAACACCGGGGAGCTGTTTTTT	CASSLFGAANTGELFF
.	TRBJ2-2	TRBV5-4	.	TGTGCCAGCGAAGGGGGGCAGGGCACCGGGGAGCTGTTTTTT	CASEGGQGTGELFF
.	TRBJ1-2	TRBV20-1	.	TGCAGTGCTAGGTCTGAGGGGCCAAGGGGCTATGGCTACACCTTC	CSARSEGPRGYGYTF
.	TRBJ1-5	TRBV3-1	.	TGTGCCAGCTCTCAGATGGATCAGCCCCAGCATTTT	CASSQMDQPQHF
.	TRBJ1-2	TRBV20-1	.	TGCAGTGCTAGAGTCTTGTACTATGGCTACACCTTC	CSARVLYYGYTF
.	TRBJ2-3	TRBV5-1	.	TGCGCCAGCAGCTTGGAGTCAGATACGCAGTATTTT	CASSLESDTQYF
.	TRBJ1-2	TRBV12-3/TRBV12-4	.	TGTGCCAGCGGCAGGAACTATGGCTACACCTTC	CASGRNYGYTF
.	TRBJ2-7	TRBV7-2	TRBD2	TGTGCCAGCAGCTTTACGACGGGAGGATCCTACGAGCAGTACTTC	CASSFTTGGSYEQYF
.	TRBJ1-2	TRBV20-1	.	TGCAGTGCTAGGCAAGACAGGCCCAGGGATGGCTACACCTTC	CSARQDRPRDGYTF
.	TRBJ1-2	TRBV12-3/TRBV12-4	.	TGTGCCAGCAGTGTCCGCCGGCGCTATGGCTACACCTTC	CASSVRRRYGYTF
.	TRBJ2-1	TRBV2	.	TGTGCCAGCAGCTACAGCAGCGAGCAGTTCTTC	CASSYSSEQFF
once	TRBJ2-7	TRBV5-1	.	TGCGCCAGCATGTTGGGACATAACTACGAGCAGTACTTC	CASMLGHNYEQYF